The clone carrying this TCR beta chain turned up a few times. What it binds is not known. These data are taken from a study of cytomegalovirus exposure and HLA in healthy donors. Findings and caveats of the study: Sequencing likely produced, as an artifact, a cluster of highly shared sequence variants. TCR beta chains numbering roughly 150 were designated cytomegalovirus-associated. As a later analysis showed, a missense DCLRE1C variant was linked to trimming of TCR beta V- and J-genes. Data from an earlier analysis indicated that most TCR beta V segments were productive either about 87% or about 30% of the time.

This PCR relied on a set of 60 Vbeta primers and 13 Jbeta primers. Sequencing was performed with immunoSEQ multiplex PCR; in TCRdb, only in-frame clones are kept and a portion is missing. The data show about 190,000 clones, with roughly 80% seen just once and more than 1.5% held by the top ten. This CDR3 comprises 14 residues. V lost 1 base and J lost 4, with 11 bases in between. Germline CDR1 reads SGHDT; CDR2 reads YYEEEE. The chain has TRBV5-6 and TRBJ1-2, with TRBD1 as a possible D gene (5 bases). Sequencing used PBMCs. This clonotype was sampled from a woman between 45 and 60 years old in good health and CMV-seronegative. CDR3 in amino acids: CASSLTGDAYGYTF. CDR3 bases: TGTGCCAGCAGCTTGACGGGGGACGCCTATGGCTACACCTTC. Full variable domain (remainder filled in from reference TRBV5-6 and TRBJ1-2): DAGVTQSPTHLIKTRGQQVTLRCSPKSGHDTVSWYQQALGQGPQFIFQYYEEEERQRGNFPDRFSGHQFPNYSSELNVNALLLGDSALYLCASSLTGDAYGYTFGSGTRLTVV.